What follows are 26 T cell receptor beta chains derived from one specimen sequenced in a study of long-term antiretroviral therapy in people with HIV. With survey level as its setting, the immunoSEQ assay was v3.0. Profiled with immunoSEQ multiplex PCR; TCRdb holds only in-frame clones, not every one. This table has more than 10,000 clones, 60% to 80% appearing once. The starting material was unsorted PBMCs, obtained 0.5 years before starting antiretroviral therapy. These receptors came from a woman between 40 and 55 years old with HIV.

This chain connects TRBV7-9 to TRBJ1-2; TRBD1 is a possible D gene (5 bases). Germline CDR1 and CDR2: SEHNR and FQNEAQ (reference sequence). The V gene lost 1 base and the J gene lost 8 bases, with 17 bases spanning the gap. The CDR3 has 15 residues. CDR3: CASSLVSGPTMGYTF. CDR3 nucleotide sequence: TGTGCCAGCAGCTTAGTGTCGGGGCCGACTATGGGCTACACCTTC.

The gene calls are TRBV6-6 and TRBJ1-5, with 7 bases that match TRBD1. The CDR3 runs to 15 residues. With V trimmed by 5 bases and J by 4 bases, 8 bases remained unmatched. CDR1 and CDR2 from the germline V gene are MNHNY and SVGAGI (reference sequence). CDR3 residues: CASSLKGASNQPQHF. The DNA for the CDR3 is TGTGCCAGCAGTCTAAAGGGGGCCTCGAATCAGCCCCAGCATTTT.

The V gene is TRBV7-9, the J gene TRBJ2-7; TRBD2 agrees at 7 bases. Germline values: CDR1 SEHNR, CDR2 FQNEAQ (reference sequence). The CDR3 spans 16 residues. With 5 bases clipped from V and 1 base from J, the junction kept 11 bases outside the gene matches. This CDR3 is CASSHPGGAGSYEQYF. CDR3 bases: TGTGCCAGCAGCCACCCCGGAGGAGCGGGGTCCTACGAGCAGTACTTC.

A single count supports this clone. The chain combines TRBV5-6 with TRBJ2-3; unclear D gene. V dropped 1 base and J dropped 2 bases, with 11 bases sitting between them. This CDR3 contains 15 residues. Per the germline V gene, CDR1 is SGHDT and CDR2 is YYEEEE. For the CDR3, the DNA is TGTGCCAGCAGCTTGCGACGTGGAGACACAGATACGCAGTATTTT. This codes for CASSLRRGDTDTQYF.

V gene TRBV4-2 combines with J gene TRBJ1-3; D remains unclear. The germline CDR1 and CDR2 sequences are LGHNA and YNFKEQ. CDR3 size: 12 residues. The ends were cut back, 2 bases at V and 7 bases at J, with 6 bases in the middle. The CDR3 sequence is CASSQHGNTIYF. CDR3 DNA sequence: TGTGCCAGCAGCCAACACGGGAACACCATATATTTT.

The chain couples TRBV30 to TRBJ2-1; D tentatively reads TRBD1 or TRBD2 (5 bases each). Germline assignment: CDR1 GTSNPN and CDR2 SVGIG (reference sequence). The CDR3 is 14 residues long. V was shortened by 0 bases and J by 4 bases, with 10 bases between the two germline ends. The CDR3 spells CAWSVRGAYNEQFF. In nucleotides, the CDR3 is TGTGCCTGGAGTGTGAGAGGGGCATACAATGAGCAGTTCTTC.

The rearrangement links TRBV4-1 to TRBJ1-4; D is undetermined. The CDR3 totals 15 residues. V was cut by 2 bases and J by 0 bases, with 7 bases left in between. Germline-derived CDR1 and CDR2 are MGHRA and YSYEKL. The CDR3 spells CASSQLMATNEKLFF. The CDR3 region has the DNA TGCGCCAGCAGCCAATTAATGGCAACTAATGAAAAACTGTTTTTT.

This clone was found once. The chain is built from TRBV6-5 and TRBJ1-5; D call uncertain. This CDR3 contains 13 residues. V lost 6 bases to trimming and J lost 0 bases, with 6 bases between them. Germline CDR1 is MNHEY and CDR2 is SVGAGI. The CDR3 coding sequence is TGTGCCAGCAGCTGGGATAGCAATCAGCCCCAGCATTTT. It specifies CASSWDSNQPQHF.

V and J are TRBV6-5 and TRBJ2-5, with 9 nucleotides matching TRBD2. CDR3 length: 15 amino acids. V trimming: 2 bases; J trimming: 7 bases; junction bases outside the gene matches: 8. Germline lookup yields CDR1 MNHEY and CDR2 SVGAGI. The CDR3 region is CASSYELAGVGTQYF. The CDR3 DNA sequence: TGTGCCAGCAGTTACGAGTTAGCGGGAGTGGGGACCCAGTACTTC.

The CDR3 DNA reads as TGTGCCAGCAGCCCAAAGACAGGGGAGGGCACTGAAGCTTTCTTT. Protein sequence: CASSPKTGEGTEAFF. The chain employs TRBV7-9 and TRBJ1-1, with 8 bases identical to TRBD1. Germline trimming cut 5 bases from V and 4 bases from J; bases unmatched to any gene: 9. Per the germline V gene, CDR1 is SEHNR and CDR2 is FQNEAQ (reference sequence). The CDR3 is 15 amino acids.

V and J are TRBV5-6 and TRBJ2-7; D is perhaps TRBD1 (5 bases). The germline V and J ends were trimmed by 4 bases and 9 bases, with 20 bases remaining between them. This CDR3 has 14 residues. Germline-derived CDR1 and CDR2 are SGHDT and YYEEEE. The CDR3 DNA reads as TGTGCCAGCAGCCCGAGCCTACAGGCGTCCCCGCAGTACTTC. It yields the protein CASSPSLQASPQYF.

This clone has more than one count but fewer than ten. This chain links TRBV11-3 with TRBJ2-7; unclear D gene. The V gene's germline CDR1 is SGHNT and CDR2 YENEEA. This CDR3 region has 14 residues. Trimming cost V 5 bases and J 6 bases, with 17 bases left between them. The CDR3 spells CASSPPAGNVEQYF. As DNA, the CDR3 is TGTGCCAGCAGCCCACCCGCAGGAAACGTCGAGCAGTACTTC.

V gene TRBV29-1 combines with J gene TRBJ2-3; TRBD2 aligns across 14 bases. Trimming cost V 6 bases and J 5 bases; bases outside gene matches: 4. In germline, CDR1 is SQVTM, CDR2 ANQGSEA. The CDR3 runs 14 residues. The CDR3 protein is CSVGTSGSRDTQYF. As DNA, the CDR3 is TGCAGCGTCGGGACTAGCGGGAGTAGAGATACGCAGTATTTT.

The chain recombines TRBV29-1 with TRBJ2-1; D call uncertain. This CDR3 comprises 13 residues. V was pared by 6 bases and J by 4 bases, with 13 bases between. Germline CDR1 SQVTM, CDR2 ANQGSEA. The CDR3 sequence is CSVHTPTYNEQFF. CDR3 DNA: TGCAGCGTACACACGCCAACATACAATGAGCAGTTCTTC.

The chain couples TRBV2 to TRBJ2-7; D gene uncertain. Between the trimmed V and J ends, which lost 6 bases and 2 bases, there was a span of 2 bases. Germline V gene sequence: CDR1 SNHLY, CDR2 FYNNEI. The CDR3 is made up of 10 amino acids. Written as DNA, the CDR3 is TGTGCCAGCAGCCCCTACGAGCAGTACTTC. It specifies CASSPYEQYF.

V and J are TRBV11-3 and TRBJ2-7, with 10 bases matching TRBD1. The CDR3 spans 14 residues. Germline V gene sequence: CDR1 SGHNT, CDR2 YENEEA. Trimming removed 4 bases from V and 4 bases from J; junction bases left unmatched: 4. The CDR3 DNA reads TGTGCCAGCAGCTATCGACAGGGGGCTTACGAGCAGTACTTC. This gives the protein CASSYRQGAYEQYF.

This clone was detected only a few times. This chain links TRBV2 with TRBJ1-5; 9 bases align to TRBD1. CDR1 is SNHLY, CDR2 FYNNEI, per germline. Unmatched junction bases numbered 10, after V lost 4 bases and J lost 0 bases. This CDR3 region has 18 residues. The CDR3 loop is CASSGDKGQGHSNQPQHF. CDR3 nucleotides: TGTGCCAGCAGTGGAGATAAGGGACAGGGCCATAGCAATCAGCCCCAGCATTTT.

This chain connects TRBV10-3 to TRBJ2-1; 9 positions match TRBD2. The CDR3 length is 15 residues. The V and J ends lost 3 bases and 3 bases, in that order; junction bases with no gene match: 3. Germline lookup yields CDR1 ENHRY and CDR2 SYGVKD. The CDR3 coding sequence is TGTGCCATCAGTGATCTACTAGCGGGCTACAATGAGCAGTTCTTC. Protein: CAISDLLAGYNEQFF.

CDR3 region: CASSLDGQGRDTQYF. The CDR3 DNA reads as TGTGCCAGCAGCTTAGATGGACAGGGAAGAGATACGCAGTATTTT. The J gene is TRBJ2-3, the V gene TRBV7-8; TRBD1 agrees at 8 bases. Germline CDR1 reads SGHVS; CDR2 reads FQNEAQ. The CDR3 has 15 residues. V gave up 1 base and J gave up 5 bases; unmatched junction bases: 5.

V is TRBV15 and J is TRBJ2-1; TRBD1 matches at 9 bases. Germline CDR1 is LNHNV and CDR2 is YYDKDF (reference sequence). This CDR3 is 17 amino acids long. The V gene end was trimmed by 0 bases and the J gene end by 10 bases; junction bases not matched to a gene: 13. Written as DNA, the CDR3 is TGTGCCACCAGCAGAGATCTAAGACAGGGGGAATCCGGGGAGCAGTTCTTC. Translating gives CATSRDLRQGESGEQFF.

The sample holds a few counts of this clone. J is TRBJ2-1 and V is TRBV19, with 11 positions matching TRBD1. CDR1 is LNHDA and CDR2 is SQIVND in the germline V gene (reference sequence). The CDR3 totals 15 residues. The J segment lost 8 bases and the V segment lost 5 bases, leaving 8 bases of the junction unmatched. CDR3 protein: CASSHRTGGLDEQFF. CDR3 bases: TGTGCCAGTAGTCATAGGACAGGGGGCCTCGATGAGCAGTTCTTC.

This chain connects TRBV10-2 to TRBJ2-1, with 8 bases that match TRBD2. The V gene's germline CDR1 is WSHSY and CDR2 SAAADI. This CDR3 has 14 residues. After removal of 4 bases from V and 6 bases from J, the junction contained 5 bases not matched to a gene. The CDR3 bases are TGCGCCAGCAGTGTGGTAGCGGGGCTCAATGAGCAGTTCTTC. Protein sequence: CASSVVAGLNEQFF.

The chain couples TRBV6-5 to TRBJ1-2, with a weak D call TRBD1 (5 bases). This CDR3 has 11 residues. Trimming shortened V by 8 bases and J by 5 bases, and 9 bases separated the two germline ends. The V gene's germline CDR1 is MNHEY and CDR2 SVGAGI. CDR3 sequence reads: CASSGGYGYTF. In DNA form, the CDR3 reads TGTGCCAGCTCGGGGGGTTATGGCTACACCTTC.

In this sample, this clone turned up once. V usage is TRBV7-2 and J usage is TRBJ1-2, with 8 bases matching TRBD1. Losses at the gene ends were 0 bases for V and 8 bases for J; bases not matched to a gene: 8. The CDR3 has 15 residues. Germline lookup yields CDR1 SGHTA and CDR2 FQGNSA. CDR3 nucleotide sequence: TGTGCCAGCAGCTTAGCAATCAGGGGGCAGGGGGGCTACACCTTC. Protein sequence: CASSLAIRGQGGYTF.

The chain recombines TRBV30 with TRBJ2-1; tentatively, D is TRBD2 (5 bases). In germline, CDR1 is GTSNPN, CDR2 SVGIG (reference sequence). The V gene lost 5 bases and the J gene lost 6 bases, with 11 bases spanning the gap. The CDR3 runs 12 residues. CDR3 DNA: TGTGCCTGGGTCCGGGGATCCAATGAGCAGTTCTTC. It is translated as CAWVRGSNEQFF.

V is TRBV28 and J is TRBJ2-7; D not resolved. The germline CDR1 and CDR2 sequences are MDHEN and SYDVKM. V shed 7 bases and J shed 2 bases, with 9 bases lying between them. CDR3 length: 12 residues. CDR3 loop: CASMTAAYEQYF. CDR3 bases: TGTGCCAGCATGACGGCCGCCTACGAGCAGTACTTC. Variable domain in full (rest from reference TRBV28 and TRBJ2-7): DVKVTQSSRYLVKRTGEKVFLECVQDMDHENMFWYRQDPGLGLRLIYFSYDVKMKEKGDIPEGYSVSREKKERFSLILESASTNQTSMYLCASMTAAYEQYFGPGTRLTVT.